This entry lists 10 T cell receptor beta chains sequenced from one sample in a study of T cells after yellow fever vaccination. One entry per CDR3 protein, called by TCRdb with MiXCR from the 5' RACE reads. The table shows around 350,000 distinct CDR3 sequences, with around 10% occurring only once. Sequences were derived from PBMCs, sampled on the day of the first yellow fever vaccination. These receptors all come from a man aged 18 to 30 who received the YFV17D yellow fever vaccine.

Turning to this clonotype: One junction end does not reproduce the germline sequence, and a read error may be involved. The CDR3 is CAGSLYGGAQVEQFF. The CDR3 nucleotides are TGTGCCGGCAGCTTATACGGGGGGGCTCAGGTTGAGCAGTTCTTC. This chain uses TRBV7-9 with TRBJ2-1; 8 positions agree with TRBD2. Germline values: CDR1 SEHNR, CDR2 FQNEAQ (reference sequence). The CDR3 has 15 residues.

The V call is TRBV5-1, the J call TRBJ2-1; 7 bases are shared with TRBD2. V lost 1 base and J lost 0; bases outside the gene matches: 10. Germline CDR1 and CDR2: SGHRS and YFSETQ. This CDR3 comprises 18 residues. The CDR3 region is CASSLFSSGSSSYNEQFF. CDR3 nucleotide sequence: TGCGCCAGCAGCTTGTTTTCTAGCGGATCTTCCTCCTACAATGAGCAGTTCTTC.

V is TRBV20-1 and J is TRBJ2-7, with TRBD2 matching 12 bases. The V gene end was trimmed by 5 bases and the J gene end by 2 bases; junction bases not matched to a gene: 7. Per the germline V gene, CDR1 is DFQATT and CDR2 is SNEGSKA (reference sequence). The CDR3 extends over 15 amino acids. DNA for the CDR3: TGCAGTGCTCAACCGACTAGCGGGGGTACCTACGAGCAGTACGTC. It encodes CSAQPTSGGTYEQYV.

There are a few counts of this clonotype. The genes are TRBV7-3 and TRBJ2-3, with a tentative D call TRBD2 (5 bases). Germline V gene data show CDR1 as SGHTA and CDR2 as FQGTGA. This CDR3 has 15 amino acids. Trimming cost V 1 base and J 6 bases, with 14 bases left between them. The CDR3 region has the DNA TGTGCCAGCAGCTTAAGGCTAGCAAGCTCCGATACGCAGTATTTT. This sequence encodes CASSLRLASSDTQYF.

The chain carries TRBV4-1 and TRBJ2-2; D remains ambiguous. Trimming removed 2 bases at V and 7 bases at J, with 11 bases between. Germline V gives CDR1 MGHRA, CDR2 YSYEKL. The CDR3 is 14 residues long. The CDR3 loop is CASSQTRILGELFF. CDR3 nucleotides: TGCGCCAGCAGCCAAACGAGAATTCTCGGGGAGCTGTTTTTT.

This clonotype has only a few counts. In DNA, the CDR3 is TGTGCCAGCAGTACAGGTCGATCCACAGATACGCAGTATTTT. As protein: CASSTGRSTDTQYF. The chain uses TRBV6-1 and TRBJ2-3; possibly TRBD1 for D (5 bases). From germline, CDR1 is MNHNS and CDR2 SASEGT. This CDR3 has 14 amino acids. The V gene lost 5 bases and the J gene lost 2 bases, with 11 bases spanning the gap.

This chain links TRBV5-6 with TRBJ2-7; D is unresolved. The CDR3 spans 13 residues. The V gene lost 4 bases and the J gene lost 3 bases, with 11 bases spanning the gap. The germline gives CDR1 SGHDT, CDR2 YYEEEE. The CDR3, as DNA: TGTGCCAGCAGCCGGCGACTCATCTACGAGCAGTACGTC. This translates into CASSRRLIYEQYV.

V and J are TRBV11-2 and TRBJ2-4, with D perhaps matching TRBD1 (5 bases). Per germline, CDR1 SGHAT and CDR2 FQNNGV. Deletions cut 0 bases from V and 0 bases from J, with 21 bases between. The CDR3 contains 20 residues. The CDR3 reads CASSLDQGQGRVLAKNIQYF. The CDR3 nucleotides read TGTGCCAGCAGCTTAGACCAGGGTCAAGGCAGAGTACTAGCCAAAAACATTCAGTACTTC.

This clonotype occurred a few times. The chain uses TRBV5-8 and TRBJ2-1, with 8 bases that match TRBD1. The CDR3 spans 13 residues. Germline CDR1 and CDR2: SGHTS and YDEGEE. Trimming removed 0 bases from V and 10 bases from J; junction bases left unmatched: 3. The CDR3 nucleotides are TGTGCCAGCAGCTTGGAGAACAGGGGGGAGCAGTTCTTC. Translated, it gives CASSLENRGEQFF.

The V call is TRBV15, the J call TRBJ2-3, with D uncertain. The CDR3 has 15 residues. V was pared by 1 base and J by 0 bases, with 8 bases between. Germline V gives CDR1 LNHNV, CDR2 YYDKDF (reference sequence). The DNA for the CDR3 is TGTGCCACCAGCAGAGTCGATATTAGCACAGATACGCAGTATTTT. Translating it yields CATSRVDISTDTQYF. The full variable domain, completed using reference TRBV15 and TRBJ2-3, is DAMVIQNPRYQVTQFGKPVTLSCSQTLNHNVMYWYQQKSSQAPKLLFHYYDKDFNNEADTPDNFQSRRPNTSFCFLDIRSPGLGDTAMYLCATSRVDISTDTQYFGPGTRLTVL.